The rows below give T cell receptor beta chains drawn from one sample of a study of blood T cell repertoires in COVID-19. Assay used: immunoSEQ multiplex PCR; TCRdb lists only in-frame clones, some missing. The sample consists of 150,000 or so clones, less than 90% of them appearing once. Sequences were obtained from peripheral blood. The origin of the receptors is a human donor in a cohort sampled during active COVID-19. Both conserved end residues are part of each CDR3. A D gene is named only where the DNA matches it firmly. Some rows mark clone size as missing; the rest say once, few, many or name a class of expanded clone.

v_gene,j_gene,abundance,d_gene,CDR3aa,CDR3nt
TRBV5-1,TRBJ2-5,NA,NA,CASQRTGFQETQYF,TGCGCCAGCCAAAGGACGGGATTCCAAGAGACCCAGTACTTC
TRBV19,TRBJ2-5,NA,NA,CATLGPSGETQYF,TGTGCCACTCTGGGCCCGTCCGGAGAGACCCAGTACTTC
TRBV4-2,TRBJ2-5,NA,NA,CASSQDRGSPETQYF,TGTGCCAGCAGCCAAGATCGAGGTAGTCCTGAGACCCAGTACTTC
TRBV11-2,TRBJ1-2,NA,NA,CASSLGGLYGYTF,TGTGCCAGCAGCTTAGGAGGCCTCTATGGCTACACCTTC
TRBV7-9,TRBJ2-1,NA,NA,CASSLRGGAINYNEQFF,TGTGCCAGCAGCCTAAGGGGCGGGGCGATCAATTACAATGAGCAGTTCTTC
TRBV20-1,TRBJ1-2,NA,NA,CSARGLYGYTF,TGCAGTGCTAGGGGGCTGTATGGCTACACCTTC
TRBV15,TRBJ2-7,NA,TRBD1,CATSSPRGDRPFYEQYF,TGTGCCACCAGCAGTCCCCGCGGGGACAGGCCATTCTACGAGCAGTACTTC
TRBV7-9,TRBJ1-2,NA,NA,CASSLLRESGARTFYGYTF,TGTGCCAGCAGCTTGCTCCGGGAAAGCGGGGCCAGAACTTTCTATGGCTACACCTTC
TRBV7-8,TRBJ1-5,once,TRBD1,CASSPGQVGNQPQHF,TGTGCCAGCAGCCCGGGACAGGTTGGTAATCAGCCCCAGCATTTT
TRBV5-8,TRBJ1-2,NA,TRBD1,CASSTLTGVVYGYTF,TGTGCCAGCAGCACCTTGACAGGGGTCGTCTATGGCTACACCTTC
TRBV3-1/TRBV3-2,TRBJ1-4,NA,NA,CASSPQGQGRLFF,TGTGCCAGCAGCCCCCAGGGGCAAGGGCGGCTGTTTTTT
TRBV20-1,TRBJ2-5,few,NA,CSARDGQTQYF,TGCAGTGCTAGAGATGGCCAGACCCAGTACTTC
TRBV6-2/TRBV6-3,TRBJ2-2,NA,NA,CASSWAKNTGELFF,TGTGCCAGCAGTTGGGCAAAGAACACCGGGGAGCTGTTTTTT
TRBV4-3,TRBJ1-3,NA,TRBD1,CASSTSTGWTGNTIYF,TGCGCCAGCAGCACCTCGACAGGGTGGACTGGAAACACCATATATTTT
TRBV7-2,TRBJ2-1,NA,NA,CASSKLQGNEQFF,TGTGCCAGCAGCAAACTACAGGGAAATGAGCAGTTCTTC
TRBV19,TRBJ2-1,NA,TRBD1,CASSKSGGANRVVNEQFF,TGTGCCAGTAGTAAGTCAGGGGGCGCAAATCGGGTAGTCAATGAGCAGTTCTTC
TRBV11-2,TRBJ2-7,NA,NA,CASSSRAPNQASYEQYF,TGTGCCAGCAGCTCGCGGGCTCCGAATCAAGCCTCCTACGAGCAGTACTTC
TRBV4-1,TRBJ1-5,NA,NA,CASSQDTSERPQHF,TGCGCCAGCAGCCAAGATACTTCAGAGCGGCCCCAGCATTTT
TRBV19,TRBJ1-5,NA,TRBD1,CASSMSRDRANQPQHF,TGTGCCAGTAGTATGTCCCGGGACAGGGCAAATCAGCCCCAGCATTTT
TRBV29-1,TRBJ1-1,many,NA,CSVEGAGGARTEAFF,TGCAGCGTTGAGGGGGCTGGGGGGGCGAGGACTGAAGCTTTCTTT
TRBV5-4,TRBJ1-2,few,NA,CASSLAGRDFYGYTF,TGTGCCAGCAGCTTGGCTGGACGGGACTTTTATGGCTACACCTTC
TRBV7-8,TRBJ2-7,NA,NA,CASSFLGVRSYEQYF,TGTGCCAGCAGCTTCCTAGGCGTTCGATCCTACGAGCAGTACTTC
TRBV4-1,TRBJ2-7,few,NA,CASSQPGAKDYEQYF,TGCGCCAGCAGCCAACCAGGGGCAAAGGATTACGAGCAGTACTTC
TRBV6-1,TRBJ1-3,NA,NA,CASSETGSGNTIYF,TGTGCCAGCAGTGAAACAGGGTCTGGAAACACCATATATTTT
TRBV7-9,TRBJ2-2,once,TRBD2,CASSPTGTSGAGELFF,TGTGCCAGCAGCCCAACGGGGACTAGCGGGGCCGGGGAGCTGTTTTTT
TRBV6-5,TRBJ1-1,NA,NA,CASRQVLDSEAFF,TGTGCCAGCAGACAGGTTCTGGATTCTGAAGCTTTCTTT
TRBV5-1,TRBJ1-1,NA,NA,CASSLTGTPNTEAFF,TGCGCCAGCAGCCTAACTGGGACACCGAACACTGAAGCTTTCTTT
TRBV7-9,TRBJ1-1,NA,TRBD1,CASSLGGGQAFKSTEAFF,TGTGCCAGCAGCTTAGGTGGGGGACAGGCCTTCAAGTCCACTGAAGCTTTCTTT
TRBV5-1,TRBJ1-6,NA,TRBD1,CASRPKTGADSPLHF,TGCGCCAGCAGACCGAAGACAGGGGCAGATTCACCCCTCCACTTT
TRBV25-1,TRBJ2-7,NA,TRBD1,CASSHAGGKYEQYF,TGTGCCAGCAGTCACGCAGGGGGCAAGTACGAGCAGTACTTC
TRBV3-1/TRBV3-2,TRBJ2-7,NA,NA,CASSWPRGEQYF,TGTGCCAGCTCTTGGCCCCGTGGCGAGCAGTACTTC
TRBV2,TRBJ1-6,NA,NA,CASSPPGPRILHF,TGTGCCAGCAGTCCCCCGGGTCCCCGAATTCTCCACTTT
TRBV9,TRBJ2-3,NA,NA,CASSRERGGPTDTQYF,TGTGCCAGCAGCAGGGAAAGGGGAGGACCCACAGATACGCAGTATTTT
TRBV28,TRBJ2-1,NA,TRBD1,CASSSLGQVYNEQFF,TGTGCCAGCAGTTCCCTTGGACAGGTGTACAATGAGCAGTTCTTC
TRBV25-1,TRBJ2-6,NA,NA,CASSEAGAGANVLTF,TGTGCCAGCAGTGAAGCAGGGGCTGGGGCCAACGTCCTGACTTTC
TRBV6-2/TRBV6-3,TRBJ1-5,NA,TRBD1,CASSLGQGFASNQPQHF,TGTGCCAGCAGTCTGGGACAGGGGTTCGCGAGCAATCAGCCCCAGCATTTT
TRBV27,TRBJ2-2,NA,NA,CASSLRRRNTGELFF,TGTGCCAGCAGTTTAAGGCGGAGGAACACCGGGGAGCTGTTTTTT
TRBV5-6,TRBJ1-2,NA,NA,CASRSRVGRDYGYTF,TGTGCCAGCAGATCCCGCGTCGGCAGGGACTATGGCTACACCTTC
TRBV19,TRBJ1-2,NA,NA,CASWGVEGYTF,TGTGCCAGCTGGGGCGTCGAAGGCTACACCTTC
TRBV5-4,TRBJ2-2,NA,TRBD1,CASSSLGQGGMDTGELFF,TGTGCCAGCAGCTCACTAGGACAGGGCGGAATGGACACCGGGGAGCTGTTTTTT
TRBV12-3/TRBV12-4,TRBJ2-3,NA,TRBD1,CASSYRGRVQYF,TGTGCCAGCAGCTACAGGGGGAGAGTGCAGTATTTT